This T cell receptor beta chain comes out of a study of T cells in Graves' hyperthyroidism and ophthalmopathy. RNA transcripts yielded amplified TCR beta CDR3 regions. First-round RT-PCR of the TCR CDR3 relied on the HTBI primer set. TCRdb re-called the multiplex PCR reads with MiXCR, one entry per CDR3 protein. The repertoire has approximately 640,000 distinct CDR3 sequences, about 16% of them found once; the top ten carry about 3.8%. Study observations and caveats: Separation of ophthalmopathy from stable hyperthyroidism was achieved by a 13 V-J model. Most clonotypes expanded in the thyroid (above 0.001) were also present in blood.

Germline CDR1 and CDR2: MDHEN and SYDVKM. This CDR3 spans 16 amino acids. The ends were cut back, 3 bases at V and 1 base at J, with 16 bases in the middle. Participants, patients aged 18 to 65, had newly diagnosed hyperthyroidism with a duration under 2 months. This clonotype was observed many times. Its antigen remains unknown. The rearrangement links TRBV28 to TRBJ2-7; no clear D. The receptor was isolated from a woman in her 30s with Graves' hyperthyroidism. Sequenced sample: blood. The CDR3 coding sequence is TGTGCCAGCAGTTTCGAGTTAGGAGTCTATTCCTACGAGCAGTACTTC. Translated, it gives CASSFELGVYSYEQYF.